The 31 T cell receptor beta chains presented below share a single source sample, sequenced in a study of T cells in Graves' hyperthyroidism and ophthalmopathy. The source material, RNA transcripts, was used to amplify TCR beta CDR3 regions. With the HTBI primer set, the TCR CDR3 went through a first round of RT-PCR. TCRdb fed the multiplex PCR reads into MiXCR, producing one record per CDR3 protein. The sample includes about 380,000 distinct CDR3 sequences, 15% to 20% seen only once; the top ten take 40% to 45%. Specimen: blood. The receptors shown here come from a man aged 18 to 30 with Graves' ophthalmopathy.

This clonotype was recorded a few times. The chain couples TRBV14 to TRBJ1-2, with 8 bases matching TRBD1. Germline loops: CDR1 SGHDN, CDR2 FVKESK. CDR3 length: 17 residues. V dropped 0 bases and J dropped 8; count of bases not matched to a gene: 14. CDR3 nucleotides: TGTGCCAGCAGCCAAGACTTACTTCCAGGGGGCGCGGAAGGCTACACCTTC. Translation: CASSQDLLPGGAEGYTF. The whole variable domain, remainder taken from reference TRBV14 and TRBJ1-2, is EAGVTQFPSHSVIEKGQTVTLRCDPISGHDNLYWYRRVMGKEIKFLLHFVKESKQDESGMPNNRFLAERTGGTYSTLKVQPAELEDSGVYFCASSQDLLPGGAEGYTFGSGTRLTVV.

This clonotype was observed at least ten times. The V gene is TRBV3-1, the J gene TRBJ2-3; a possible D gene is TRBD2 (7 bases). The CDR3 loop spans 16 amino acids. Germline values: CDR1 LGHDT, CDR2 YNNKEL (reference sequence). V was shortened by 0 bases and J by 5 bases, with 15 bases between the two germline ends. In nucleotides, the CDR3 is TGTGCCAGCAGCCAAGATCGGGGGGCCGGGGAAGATACGCAGTATTTT. It codes for CASSQDRGAGEDTQYF.

This clonotype has ten or more counts. The chain joins TRBV12-3 or TRBV12-4 to TRBJ1-5; TRBD1 aligns across 7 bases. V lost 3 bases to trimming and J lost 6 bases; unmatched junction nucleotides: 5. The CDR3 runs to 14 residues. The chain's CDR3 is CASSFRGPGQPQHF. CDR3 coding DNA: TGTGCCAGCAGTTTTAGGGGGCCGGGTCAGCCCCAGCATTTT.

Only a few counts were recorded for this clonotype. V gene TRBV20-1 combines with J gene TRBJ2-5; TRBD1 aligns across 8 bases. From germline, CDR1 is DFQATT and CDR2 SNEGSKA (reference sequence). The junction had 9 bases not matched to a gene; V was cut back by 4 bases and J by 5 bases. The CDR3 consists of 14 residues. The CDR3 coding sequence is TGCAGTGCTACATCCCCCAGGGGGCCGGAGACCCAGTACTTC. Encoded protein: CSATSPRGPETQYF.

V usage is TRBV4-1 and J usage is TRBJ2-5; D may be TRBD2 (6 bases). The CDR3 is 15 amino acids. Germline values: CDR1 MGHRA, CDR2 YSYEKL. Trimming pared 3 bases from V and 3 bases from J, leaving 14 bases between. The CDR3 DNA follows: TGCGCCAGCAGCCAGAACCCGGGACTTAAAGAGACCCAGTACTTC. This codes for CASSQNPGLKETQYF.

This clonotype has just a few counts. CDR3 protein: CASSVGGNTDQPQHF. In DNA form, the CDR3 reads TGTGCCAGCAGCGTAGGAGGGAATACGGATCAGCCCCAGCATTTT. The V gene is TRBV9, the J gene TRBJ1-5, with D hard to call. This CDR3 is 15 amino acids long. The V gene lost 0 bases and the J gene lost 5 bases, with 12 bases spanning the gap. CDR1 and CDR2 from the germline V gene are SGDLS and YYNGEE.

The sample holds a few counts of this clonotype. The J gene is TRBJ2-5, the V gene TRBV9; 8 bases map to TRBD1. Per the germline V gene, CDR1 is SGDLS and CDR2 is YYNGEE. The V gene end was trimmed by 0 bases and the J gene end by 5 bases; junction bases not matched to a gene: 9. This CDR3 contains 16 residues. The CDR3 nucleotides read TGTGCCAGCAGCGTAGCTGCCTCAGGGGGCAGGGAGACCCAGTACTTC. It specifies CASSVAASGGRETQYF. The full variable domain, rest sourced from reference TRBV9 and TRBJ2-5, is DSGVTQTPKHLITATGQRVTLRCSPRSGDLSVYWYQQSLDQGLQFLIQYYNGEERAKGNILERFSAQQFPDLHSELNLSSLELGDSALYFCASSVAASGGRETQYFGPGTRLLVL.

This clonotype was counted many times. The chain links TRBV28 to TRBJ1-1, with a possible D match to TRBD1 (5 bases). Germline assignment: CDR1 MDHEN and CDR2 SYDVKM. V was trimmed by 5 bases and J by 10 bases, leaving 11 bases between them. The CDR3 is 11 residues long. The CDR3: CASSPTGLAFF. In nucleotides, the CDR3 is TGTGCCAGCAGTCCAACGGGGCTAGCTTTCTTT.

This clonotype has just one count. The V call is TRBV11-3, the J call TRBJ2-1, with TRBD2 identical over 9 bases. CDR3 size: 17 residues. Trimming took 0 bases from V and 8 from J; bases not matched to a gene: 11. The V gene's germline CDR1 is SGHNT and CDR2 YENEEA. CDR3 amino acids: CASSLDSRGGGAYEQFF. CDR3 sequence (DNA): TGTGCCAGCAGCTTAGATTCGAGGGGCGGGGGGGCGTATGAGCAGTTCTTC.

CDR3 nucleotides: TGTGCCAGCAGTGACTCACCCAGGGGGAAGCATGGCTACACCTTC. Its protein is CASSDSPRGKHGYTF. This rearrangement joins TRBV6-4 to TRBJ1-2; 7 positions agree with TRBD1. CDR1 and CDR2 (germline): MRHNA, SNTAGT. This CDR3 region has 15 residues. The J segment lost 6 bases and the V segment lost 0 bases, leaving 7 bases of the junction unmatched.

At least ten counts were recorded for this clonotype. This chain connects TRBV5-1 to TRBJ1-5; D ambiguous. The germline CDR1 and CDR2 sequences are SGHRS and YFSETQ. V was clipped by 0 bases and J by 9 bases, with 10 bases between them. This CDR3 region has 13 residues. Here the CDR3 reads CASSLDRGRPQHF. CDR3 DNA sequence: TGCGCCAGCAGCTTGGACCGGGGTCGGCCCCAGCATTTT.

V and J are TRBV6-2 or TRBV6-3 and TRBJ2-2; TRBD2 matches 7 bases. V lost 7 bases to trimming and J lost 1 base; unmatched junction nucleotides: 6. Germline V gene sequence: CDR1 MNHEY, CDR2 SVGEGT. The CDR3 has 15 residues. The chain's CDR3 is CASTNGGMNTGELFF. CDR3 DNA sequence: TGTGCCAGCACAAACGGGGGGATGAACACCGGGGAGCTGTTTTTT.

This chain connects TRBV12-3 or TRBV12-4 to TRBJ2-1, with D perhaps assigned TRBD1 or TRBD2 (5 bases each). The CDR3 runs to 15 residues. V was shortened by 6 bases and J by 3 bases, with 15 bases between the two germline ends. The CDR3 bases are TGTGCCAGCAGACGGACGGGACCTCTCTACAATGAGCAGTTCTTC. It yields the protein CASRRTGPLYNEQFF.

The rearrangement uses TRBV20-1 and TRBJ1-1; 7 bases agree with TRBD1. The germline CDR1 and CDR2 sequences are DFQATT and SNEGSKA (reference sequence). J lost 5 bases, V lost 0 bases, and 3 bases had no gene match. This CDR3 has 13 amino acids. CDR3 region: CSARDYRGTEAFF. CDR3 in DNA: TGCAGTGCTAGAGATTACAGGGGAACTGAAGCTTTCTTT.

This clonotype was picked up many times. The rearrangement joins TRBV5-1 to TRBJ1-1; 10 positions agree with TRBD1. Germline lookup yields CDR1 SGHRS and CDR2 YFSETQ. The CDR3 spans 13 residues. Trimming cost V 4 bases and J 8 bases; bases outside gene matches: 5. CDR3 residues: CASSLGTGVEAFF. The CDR3 region has the DNA TGCGCCAGCAGCCTGGGGACAGGGGTGGAAGCTTTCTTT.

This clonotype was found a few times. This chain connects TRBV19 to TRBJ2-7; tentatively, D is TRBD2 (5 bases). Germline CDR1 and CDR2: LNHDA and SQIVND (reference sequence). Trimming pared 8 bases from V and 0 bases from J, leaving 14 bases between. The length of the CDR3 is 14 residues. The CDR3 reads CASGLDSSSYEQYF. In nucleotides, the CDR3 is TGTGCCAGTGGGTTGGACTCTAGCTCCTACGAGCAGTACTTC.

There are many counts of this clonotype. V usage is TRBV7-8 and J usage is TRBJ2-6; D may correspond to TRBD1 or TRBD2 (5 bases each). This CDR3 spans 18 amino acids. Germline CDR1 reads SGHVS; CDR2 reads FQNEAQ. Trimming left V 4 bases short and J 0 bases short, with 16 bases between. The CDR3 protein is CASSSQSGALSGANVLTF. CDR3 sequence (DNA): TGTGCCAGCAGCTCGCAGTCCGGGGCCCTCTCTGGGGCCAACGTCCTGACTTTC.

This clonotype was recorded many times. The rearrangement joins TRBV6-1 to TRBJ1-4; D is perhaps TRBD1 (5 bases). The germline V gene has CDR1 MNHNS and CDR2 SASEGT. The CDR3 runs 14 residues. Trimming cost V 6 bases and J 8 bases, with 16 bases left between them. CDR3 loop: CASSHPGRGEKLFF. In DNA, the CDR3 is TGTGCCAGCAGCCATCCGGGACGAGGCGAAAAACTGTTTTTT.

This rearrangement joins TRBV4-1 to TRBJ2-4, with a tentative D call TRBD2 (6 bases). Trimming pared 1 base from V and 3 bases from J, leaving 16 bases between. CDR1 MGHRA and CDR2 YSYEKL come from the germline V gene. CDR3 size: 17 residues. CDR3 amino acids: CASSQAPSGVDKNIQYF. The CDR3 bases are TGCGCCAGCAGCCAAGCCCCCTCGGGGGTAGACAAAAACATTCAGTACTTC.

This clonotype was recorded many times. The rearrangement joins TRBV7-9 to TRBJ1-2; no clear D. The CDR3 has 15 residues. Trimming stripped 3 bases from V and 4 bases from J, with 15 bases between. The V gene's germline CDR1 is SEHNR and CDR2 FQNEAQ (reference sequence). CDR3 sequence: CASSLGNFGVYGYTF. The CDR3 DNA follows: TGTGCCAGCAGCTTGGGAAATTTTGGCGTCTATGGCTACACCTTC.

This chain connects TRBV18 to TRBJ2-5, with D possibly being TRBD1 (6 bases). Trimming took 6 bases from V and 4 from J, leaving 18 bases between them. Germline CDR1 KGHSH, CDR2 LQKENI. This CDR3 comprises 15 residues. For the CDR3, the DNA is TGTGCCAGCTCGCCTACAGGGTCCATGGGAGAGACCCAGTACTTC. Protein sequence: CASSPTGSMGETQYF.

In this sample, this clonotype turned up many times. The chain uses TRBV7-2 and TRBJ1-2; maybe TRBD1 (5 bases). This CDR3 comprises 16 residues. Germline loops: CDR1 SGHTA, CDR2 FQGNSA. Trimming took off 1 base at V and 8 bases at J, with 20 bases between the two ends. The CDR3 spells CASSLELGRRVGGYTF. CDR3 in DNA: TGTGCCAGCAGCTTAGAACTCGGCCGCAGGGTTGGAGGCTACACCTTC.

This clonotype was observed at least ten times. The V call is TRBV2, the J call TRBJ2-1, with TRBD2 identical over 9 bases. With V trimmed by 3 bases and J by 2 bases, 2 bases remained unmatched. The CDR3 consists of 15 residues. CDR1 and CDR2 (germline): SNHLY, FYNNEI. The CDR3 region is CASSDRGGAYNEQFF. The CDR3 bases are TGTGCCAGCAGTGATCGCGGGGGGGCCTACAATGAGCAGTTCTTC.

The sample holds a few counts of this clonotype. The rearrangement links TRBV18 to TRBJ2-1; the match to TRBD1 covers 8 bases. V was pared by 4 bases and J by 5 bases, with 4 bases of the junction left unmatched. The CDR3 runs 14 residues. CDR1 and CDR2 from the germline V gene are KGHSH and LQKENI. The CDR3 DNA reads TGTGCCAGCTCACTATTGGACAGGGACAATGAGCAGTTCTTC. Residues: CASSLLDRDNEQFF.

This clonotype was observed at least ten times. The chain uses TRBV6-1 and TRBJ1-1; 9 bases line up with TRBD1. The CDR3 consists of 15 residues. Germline V gene sequence: CDR1 MNHNS, CDR2 SASEGT. J gave up 0 bases and V 5 bases, and 4 bases lay outside the gene matches. The CDR3, as DNA: TGTGCCAGCAGTCGGGACAGGGAGGTGAACACTGAAGCTTTCTTT. It encodes CASSRDREVNTEAFF.

This clonotype showed up many times. The J gene is TRBJ2-7, the V gene TRBV11-2; 10 nucleotides line up with TRBD2. The CDR3 spans 14 residues. With 6 bases clipped from V and 4 bases from J, the junction kept 6 bases outside the gene matches. CDR1 and CDR2 (germline): SGHAT, FQNNGV. The chain's CDR3 is CASRRPGLAYEQYF. The CDR3 DNA reads TGTGCCAGCAGGCGACCGGGACTAGCGTACGAGCAGTACTTC. The entire variable domain, with the rest obtained from reference TRBV11-2 and TRBJ2-7, is as follows: EAGVAQSPRYKIIEKRQSVAFWCNPISGHATLYWYQQILGQGPKLLIQFQNNGVVDDSQLPKDRFSAERLKGVDSTLKIQPAKLEDSAVYLCASRRPGLAYEQYFGPGTRLTVT.

This clonotype came up a few times. CDR3 nucleotides: TGTGCCAGCAGTTGGTTGACAGCGGGGGTTGAAAAACTGTTTTTT. The encoded protein is CASSWLTAGVEKLFF. The genes are TRBV6-1 and TRBJ1-4, with D maybe TRBD1 (5 bases). Germline loops: CDR1 MNHNS, CDR2 SASEGT. CDR3 size: 15 residues. V was pared by 5 bases and J by 7 bases, with 17 bases between.

This clonotype was detected only a few times. The CDR3 nucleotides are TGTGCCAGTAGTATTGGAAGGCCGGGGAACACTGAAGCTTTCTTT. Translated: CASSIGRPGNTEAFF. The chain uses TRBV19 and TRBJ1-1, with unresolved D. Deletions cut 3 bases from V and 1 base from J, with 12 bases between. Per germline, CDR1 LNHDA and CDR2 SQIVND (reference sequence). The CDR3 loop spans 15 amino acids.

Ten or more counts support this clonotype. The chain joins TRBV5-1 to TRBJ1-3; 7 nucleotides align to TRBD1. The V gene's germline CDR1 is SGHRS and CDR2 YFSETQ. The CDR3 loop spans 17 amino acids. Trimming took 4 bases from V and 0 from J; bases not matched to a gene: 10. CDR3 sequence reads: CASSPLGDSLSGNTIYF. The DNA of the CDR3 is TGCGCCAGCAGCCCGCTGGGGGACAGCCTCTCTGGAAACACCATATATTTT.

This clonotype appeared many times. The chain combines TRBV13 with TRBJ1-1; possibly TRBD1 for D (6 bases). This CDR3 spans 16 amino acids. V was pared by 4 bases and J by 5 bases, with 20 bases between. Germline assignment: CDR1 PRHDT and CDR2 FYEKMQ (reference sequence). CDR3 coding DNA: TGTGCCAGCAGCTCCAAGTCTCAGGGGATCGGGACTGAAGCTTTCTTT. Its protein is CASSSKSQGIGTEAFF.

This clonotype came up many times. The chain joins TRBV10-3 to TRBJ1-1, with D possibly TRBD1 on 5 matching bases. The germline CDR1 and CDR2 sequences are ENHRY and SYGVKD. Trimming took off 8 bases at V and 1 base at J, with 17 bases between the two ends. This CDR3 is 15 amino acids long. CDR3 loop: CAISGAGRGNTEAFF. The CDR3 DNA reads TGTGCCATCTCCGGGGCGGGCCGGGGGAACACTGAAGCTTTCTTT.